This T cell receptor beta chain was observed in a study of response to subunit inactivated influenza vaccine. Study findings and constraints: Authors suggested each seasonal influenza vaccination recruits few new T cells.

V was pared by 0 bases and J by 2 bases, with 2 bases of the junction left unmatched. Per the germline V gene, CDR1 is KGHSH and CDR2 is LQKENI. The CDR3 loop spans 16 amino acids. TCRdb passed the RT-PCR reads through MiXCR, listing each CDR3 protein once. The data hold 500,000 to 600,000 distinct CDR3 sequences, with around 8% observed a single time. This clonotype was detected ten times or more. The antigen remains unidentified. The TCR originated in a man between 50 and 69 years old who received an inactivated influenza vaccine. The V gene is TRBV18, the J gene TRBJ1-3; 9 bases map to TRBD1. Sequencing was performed on PBMCs from blood, taken around 25 months after vaccination. CDR3 in amino acids: CASSPPGTGTGNTIYF. For the CDR3, the DNA is TGTGCCAGCTCACCACCGGGGACAGGGACTGGAAACACCATATATTTT.